A single sample is the source of the 17 T cell receptor beta chains below, sequenced in a study of blood T cell repertoires in COVID-19. Profiling relied on immunoSEQ multiplex PCR, and the TCRdb table lists in-frame clones only, not all of them. The sample lists about 160,000 clones; 80% were seen once. Sequencing used PBMCs or T cells enriched from blood (not recorded which). The receptors stem from a woman in her sixties or seventies who had recovered from COVID-19.

The rearrangement joins TRBV19 to TRBJ2-2, with D tentatively TRBD1 (6 bases). CDR1 LNHDA and CDR2 SQIVND come from the germline V gene (reference sequence). This CDR3 is built from 15 residues. V dropped 3 bases and J dropped 3 bases, with 11 bases sitting between them. The CDR3 region is CASSMTGTYTGELFF. CDR3 sequence (DNA): TGTGCCAGTAGTATGACGGGGACATACACCGGGGAGCTGTTTTTT.

Only one count was recorded for this clone. This sequence joins TRBV5-1 and TRBJ2-2, with 11 positions matching TRBD2. Germline V gene lookup returns CDR1 SGHRS and CDR2 YFSETQ. V trimming: 1 base; J trimming: 1 base; junction bases outside the gene matches: 6. CDR3 length: 18 amino acids. The CDR3 DNA reads TGCGCCAGCAGCTTGCGGGCTAGCGGGGGGCGGAACACCGGGGAGCTGTTTTTT. The encoded protein is CASSLRASGGRNTGELFF.

The chain joins TRBV4-1 to TRBJ2-5; the D gene is possibly TRBD2 (5 bases). Trimming took 0 bases from V and 9 from J, leaving 11 bases between them. CDR1 and CDR2 from the germline V gene are MGHRA and YSYEKL. The CDR3 covers 13 residues. The CDR3 nucleotides read TGCGCCAGCAGCCAAGATCGAATCGGGGCCCAGTACTTC. It yields the protein CASSQDRIGAQYF.

This sequence joins TRBV19 and TRBJ1-5, with 8 nucleotides matching TRBD1. The ends lost 6 bases at V and 2 bases at J; junction bases unmatched: 6. This CDR3 is 15 amino acids long. Germline CDR1 and CDR2: LNHDA and SQIVND (reference sequence). The CDR3 reads CASRLDRVGNQPQHF. CDR3 in DNA: TGTGCCAGTAGGCTGGACAGGGTAGGCAATCAGCCCCAGCATTTT.

In its sample, this clone was seen once. The chain recombines TRBV3-1 (or the pseudogene TRBV3-2) with TRBJ1-1; possible D gene TRBD1, 6 bases. Germline V gene sequence: CDR1 LGHDT, CDR2 YNNKEL (reference sequence). Trimming removed 0 bases at V and 0 bases at J, with 14 bases between. The CDR3 has 17 amino acids. The CDR3 loop reads CASSQEVGRGVNTEAFF. CDR3 sequence (DNA): TGTGCCAGCAGCCAAGAGGTGGGCAGGGGTGTGAACACTGAAGCTTTCTTT.

The chain recombines TRBV19 with TRBJ2-7; 9 nucleotides match TRBD2. V was pared by 6 bases and J by 1 base, with 4 bases of the junction left unmatched. This CDR3 is built from 14 residues. CDR1 and CDR2 (germline): LNHDA, SQIVND (reference sequence). The CDR3 loop is CASSKRGASYEQYF. CDR3 nucleotides: TGTGCCAGTAGCAAGCGGGGGGCTTCCTACGAGCAGTACTTC.

V gene TRBV27 combines with J gene TRBJ2-7, with TRBD2 as a possible D gene (6 bases). CDR3 size: 13 residues. With 7 bases removed from V and 3 bases from J, the gap between germline ends came to 13 bases. CDR1 is MNHEY, CDR2 SMNVEV, per germline (reference sequence). The CDR3 nucleotides are TGTGCCAGCAAGGACGGGGGTCTCTACGAGCAGTACTTC. Translating gives CASKDGGLYEQYF.

This chain connects TRBV7-8 to TRBJ1-4, with 10 bases identical to TRBD1. The CDR3 has 14 residues. In germline, CDR1 is SGHVS, CDR2 FQNEAQ. Germline trimming cut 5 bases from V and 6 bases from J; bases unmatched to any gene: 3. The CDR3 coding sequence is TGTGCCAGCAGCCGGACAGGGGGATATGAAAAACTGTTTTTT. Translated: CASSRTGGYEKLFF.

This rearrangement joins TRBV6-5 to TRBJ2-5, with 8 bases lining up with TRBD2. The CDR3 is made up of 14 amino acids. Trimming took 6 bases from V and 5 from J; bases not matched to a gene: 8. Germline V gene data show CDR1 as MNHEY and CDR2 as SVGAGI. The CDR3 loop reads CASRTGTRGETQYF. Written as DNA, the CDR3 is TGTGCCAGCAGGACTGGGACTAGAGGCGAGACCCAGTACTTC.

This clone has more than one count but fewer than ten. Within the sample, other DNA sequences also encode this same CDR3. This chain connects TRBV2 to TRBJ2-7; 7 bases are a match to TRBD1. The CDR3 has 12 amino acids. The germline gives CDR1 SNHLY, CDR2 FYNNEI. With 4 bases clipped from V and 3 bases from J, the junction kept 0 bases outside the gene matches. The DNA of the CDR3 is TGTGCCAGCAGTGGACAGGGCTACGAGCAGTACTTC. Its protein product is CASSGQGYEQYF.

The chain joins TRBV19 to TRBJ1-5; D not resolved. Germline V lookup: CDR1 LNHDA, CDR2 SQIVND (reference sequence). Trimming stripped 6 bases from V and 3 bases from J, with 15 bases between. The CDR3 is 15 amino acids. CDR3 protein: CASSMYGIVNQPQHF. CDR3 sequence (DNA): TGTGCCAGTAGCATGTACGGGATAGTCAATCAGCCCCAGCATTTT.

This chain joins TRBV6-5 and TRBJ2-5; 12 bases are shared with TRBD1. The CDR3 has 15 residues. Germline V lookup: CDR1 MNHEY, CDR2 SVGAGI. V lost 4 bases to trimming and J lost 2 bases; unmatched junction nucleotides: 2. CDR3 sequence: CASSWDRGRQETQYF. The CDR3 DNA reads as TGTGCCAGCAGTTGGGACAGGGGGCGACAAGAGACCCAGTACTTC.

The CDR3 reads CASSQTGNTEAFF. The DNA of the CDR3 is TGCGCCAGCAGCCAGACGGGGAACACTGAAGCTTTCTTT. The chain combines TRBV4-1 with TRBJ1-1; D call uncertain. V shed 3 bases and J shed 1 base, with 6 bases lying between them. This CDR3 region has 13 residues. Germline loops: CDR1 MGHRA, CDR2 YSYEKL.

V and J are TRBV4-2 and TRBJ1-1; D uncertain. The ends were cut back, 2 bases at V and 6 bases at J, with 16 bases in the middle. This CDR3 is built from 15 residues. Germline-derived CDR1 and CDR2 are LGHNA and YNFKEQ. The CDR3 spells CASSQFLTVSPEAFF. The CDR3 nucleotides are TGTGCCAGCAGCCAATTTCTCACAGTGTCTCCTGAAGCTTTCTTT.

The chain joins TRBV2 to TRBJ2-7; 7 bases are shared with TRBD1. CDR3 length: 14 amino acids. Germline V gene lookup returns CDR1 SNHLY and CDR2 FYNNEI. V was pared by 2 bases and J by 3 bases, with 4 bases of the junction left unmatched. CDR3 sequence reads: CASSERQGFYEQYF. In DNA, the CDR3 is TGTGCCAGCAGTGAAAGACAGGGTTTCTACGAGCAGTACTTC.

This chain uses TRBV4-1 with TRBJ1-1; tentative D call: TRBD1 (5 bases). V dropped 0 bases and J dropped 4 bases, with 12 bases sitting between them. Germline loops: CDR1 MGHRA, CDR2 YSYEKL. This CDR3 is built from 15 residues. The CDR3 coding sequence is TGCGCCAGCAGCCAAGACAGGGAGGTTGGCACTGAAGCTTTCTTT. Translated: CASSQDREVGTEAFF.

This sequence joins TRBV7-7 and TRBJ2-3, with TRBD1 matching 10 bases. The CDR3 has 16 residues. Unmatched junction bases numbered 7, after V lost 5 bases and J lost 2 bases. Per germline, CDR1 SSHAT and CDR2 FNYEAQ (reference sequence). In DNA, the CDR3 is TGTGCCAGCAGCCACTTGGACAGGGGGTTCACAGATACGCAGTATTTT. Residues: CASSHLDRGFTDTQYF.